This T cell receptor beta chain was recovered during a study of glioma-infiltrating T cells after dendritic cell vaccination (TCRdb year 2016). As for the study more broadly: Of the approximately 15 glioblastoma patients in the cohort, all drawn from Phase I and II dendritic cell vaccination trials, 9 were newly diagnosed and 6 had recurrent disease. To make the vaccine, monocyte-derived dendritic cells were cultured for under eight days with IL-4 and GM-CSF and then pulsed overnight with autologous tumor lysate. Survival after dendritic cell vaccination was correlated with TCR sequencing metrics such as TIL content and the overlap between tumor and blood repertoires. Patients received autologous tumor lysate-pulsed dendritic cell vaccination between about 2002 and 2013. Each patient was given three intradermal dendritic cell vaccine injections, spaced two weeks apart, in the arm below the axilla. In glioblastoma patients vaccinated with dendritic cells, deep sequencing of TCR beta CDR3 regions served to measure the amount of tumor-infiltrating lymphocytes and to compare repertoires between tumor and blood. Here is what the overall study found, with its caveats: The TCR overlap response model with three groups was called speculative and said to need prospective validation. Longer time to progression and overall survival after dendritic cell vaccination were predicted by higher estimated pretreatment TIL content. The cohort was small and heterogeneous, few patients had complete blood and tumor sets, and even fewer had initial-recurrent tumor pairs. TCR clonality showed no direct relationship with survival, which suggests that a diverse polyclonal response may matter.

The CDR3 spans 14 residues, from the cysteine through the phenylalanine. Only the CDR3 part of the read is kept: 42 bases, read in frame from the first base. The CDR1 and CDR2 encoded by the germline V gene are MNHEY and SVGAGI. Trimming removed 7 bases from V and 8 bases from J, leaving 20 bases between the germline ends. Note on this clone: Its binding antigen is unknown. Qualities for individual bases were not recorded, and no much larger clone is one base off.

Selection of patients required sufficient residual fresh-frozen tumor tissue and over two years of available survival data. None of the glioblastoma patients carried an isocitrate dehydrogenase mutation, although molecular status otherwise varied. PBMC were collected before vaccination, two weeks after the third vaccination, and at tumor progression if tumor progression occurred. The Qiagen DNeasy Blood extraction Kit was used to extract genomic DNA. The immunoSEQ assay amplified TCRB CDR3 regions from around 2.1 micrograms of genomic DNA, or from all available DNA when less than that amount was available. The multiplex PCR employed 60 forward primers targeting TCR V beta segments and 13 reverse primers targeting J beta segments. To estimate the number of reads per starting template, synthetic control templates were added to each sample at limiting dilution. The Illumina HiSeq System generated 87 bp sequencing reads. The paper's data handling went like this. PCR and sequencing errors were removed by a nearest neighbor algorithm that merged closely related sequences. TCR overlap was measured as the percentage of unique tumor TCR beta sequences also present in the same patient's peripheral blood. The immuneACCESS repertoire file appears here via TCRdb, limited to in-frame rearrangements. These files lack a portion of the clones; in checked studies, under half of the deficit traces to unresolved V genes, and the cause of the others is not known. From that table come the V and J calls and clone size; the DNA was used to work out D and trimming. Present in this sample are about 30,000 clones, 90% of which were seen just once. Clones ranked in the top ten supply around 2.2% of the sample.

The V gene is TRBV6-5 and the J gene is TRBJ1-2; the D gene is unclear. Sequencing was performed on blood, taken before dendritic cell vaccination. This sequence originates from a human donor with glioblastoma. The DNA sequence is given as TGTGCCAGCACCGATTTATGGCTCGGGGAGGGCTACACCTTC. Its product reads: CASTDLWLGEGYTF.